The 21 T cell receptor beta chains below come from one sample, sequenced in a study of CD8 T cells in Susac syndrome. Random hexamers were used to reverse transcribe an amount of about 0.45 to 1 ug RNA. TCRdb used MiXCR to reprocess the immunoSEQ multiplex PCR reads, holding one entry per CDR3 protein. The sample yields about 200,000 distinct CDR3 sequences, about 95% seen once. Source material: CD4+ T cells from PBMCs. The receptors were sampled from a human donor with multiple sclerosis.

This sequence joins TRBV20-1 and TRBJ2-1, with TRBD2 matching 8 bases. V shed 6 bases and J 7 bases; nucleotides not matched to a gene: 17. The CDR3 totals 16 residues. Germline V gives CDR1 DFQATT, CDR2 SNEGSKA (reference sequence). The CDR3, as DNA: TGCAGTGCGCCCCAGGTGGCCGGGAGGGCCCATAATGAGCAGTTCTTC. Translation gives CSAPQVAGRAHNEQFF.

This rearrangement joins TRBV3-1 to TRBJ2-1; TRBD2 matches 8 bases. Looked up from germline, CDR1 is LGHDT and CDR2 is YNNKEL (reference sequence). This CDR3 has 16 amino acids. Trimming took 6 bases from V and 7 from J; bases not matched to a gene: 14. CDR3: CASSRVRGGGTNEQFF. The CDR3 DNA sequence: TGTGCCAGCAGTCGGGTAAGGGGCGGGGGGACTAATGAGCAGTTCTTC.

This clonotype was detected a few times. The V gene is TRBV5-6, the J gene TRBJ1-1; 7 positions agree with TRBD1. In germline, CDR1 is SGHDT, CDR2 YYEEEE. The trim removed 0 bases at V and 3 bases at J, leaving 2 bases unmatched. The CDR3 covers 14 residues. CDR3 sequence reads: CASSLGQGYTEAFF. The CDR3 nucleotides are TGTGCCAGCAGCTTGGGACAGGGCTACACTGAAGCTTTCTTT.

This chain joins TRBV20-1 and TRBJ1-1; D not resolved. Per the germline V gene, CDR1 is DFQATT and CDR2 is SNEGSKA (reference sequence). V lost 6 bases and J lost 1, with 12 bases in between. The CDR3 spans 13 residues. Here the CDR3 DNA reads TGCAGTGCCCGTCTGGACGGGAACACTGAAGCTTTCTTT. This gives the protein CSARLDGNTEAFF.

This clonotype was picked up a small number of times. The gene calls are TRBV30 and TRBJ2-1; TRBD2 matches 11 bases. The CDR3 covers 14 residues. The ends lost 2 bases at V and 8 bases at J; junction bases unmatched: 5. Germline CDR1 reads GTSNPN; CDR2 reads SVGIG (reference sequence). The CDR3 spells CAWSFTSGGHEQFF. In nucleotides, the CDR3 is TGTGCCTGGAGTTTTACTAGCGGGGGCCATGAGCAGTTCTTC.

The chain has TRBV6-5 and TRBJ2-1, with 9 bases matching TRBD2. Germline V gives CDR1 MNHEY, CDR2 SVGAGI. This CDR3 has 15 residues. With V trimmed by 1 base and J by 5 bases, 3 bases remained unmatched. CDR3 DNA sequence: TGTGCCAGCAGTTACTTAGCGGGAGCCAACAATGAGCAGTTCTTC. Protein product: CASSYLAGANNEQFF.

This chain links TRBV12-3 or TRBV12-4 with TRBJ1-2; 7 nucleotides agree with TRBD1. The CDR3 is 13 amino acids. Trimming at V came to 3 bases and at J to 8 bases, leaving 6 bases not matched to a gene. Here the CDR3 DNA reads TGTGCCAGCAGTTTCAACAGGGGAGGAGGCTACACCTTC. It is translated as CASSFNRGGGYTF.

CDR3 DNA sequence: TGTGCCTGGAGTAGAGATGACAGGGGAGGCTACACCTTC. Encoded protein: CAWSRDDRGGYTF. The chain combines TRBV30 with TRBJ1-2; 8 bases fit TRBD1. The CDR3 extends over 13 amino acids. Germline-derived CDR1 and CDR2 are GTSNPN and SVGIG (reference sequence). After removal of 2 bases from V and 8 bases from J, the junction contained 7 bases not matched to a gene.

The chain recombines TRBV29-1 with TRBJ2-1, with a tentative D call TRBD1 (7 bases). CDR1 and CDR2 (germline): SQVTM, ANQGSEA. There are 14 residues in the CDR3. Trimming took 7 bases from V and 4 from J, leaving 17 bases between them. The CDR3 DNA is TGCAGCGCTCGCAGGGGGGTTGCTTACAATGAGCAGTTCTTC. It is translated as CSARRGVAYNEQFF.

V usage is TRBV7-9 and J usage is TRBJ2-2; TRBD1 matches 7 bases. Looked up from germline, CDR1 is SEHNR and CDR2 is FQNEAQ (reference sequence). V was pared by 5 bases and J by 0 bases, with 3 bases of the junction left unmatched. The CDR3 is 15 amino acids. The CDR3 sequence: CASSPTGSNTGELFF. The CDR3 DNA is TGTGCCAGCAGCCCGACAGGGTCGAACACCGGGGAGCTGTTTTTT.

V and J are TRBV29-1 and TRBJ2-7, with D possibly being TRBD1 or TRBD2 (5 bases each). The CDR3 length is 13 residues. Trimming removed 6 bases from V and 6 bases from J, with 18 bases in between. Germline CDR1 is SQVTM and CDR2 is ANQGSEA. Here the CDR3 DNA reads TGCAGCGTCGGGACCTCCTCAGGGATCGAGCAGTACTTC. Its protein is CSVGTSSGIEQYF.

In regard to this clonotype: The junction departs from the called germline gene at one end, perhaps through a read error. This rearrangement joins TRBV29-1 to TRBJ1-2; 8 nucleotides line up with TRBD1. The CDR3 has 13 residues. Germline V gives CDR1 SQVTM, CDR2 ANQGSEA. The CDR3 region has the DNA TGCAGCGTTAAAGACAGGGGATTCTATGGCTACACCTTC. This gives the protein CSVKDRGFYGYTF.

The chain employs TRBV24-1 and TRBJ2-5; D tentatively reads TRBD1 or TRBD2 (5 bases each). With 0 bases removed from V and 7 bases from J, the gap between germline ends came to 23 bases. Germline V gene sequence: CDR1 KGHDR, CDR2 SFDVKD. This CDR3 is built from 18 residues. CDR3 DNA: TGTGCCACCAGTGATTTGGATCGAACGGGGCCGCTTGAAGGGACCCAGTACTTC. Amino acid sequence: CATSDLDRTGPLEGTQYF.

This clonotype was observed once. This sequence joins TRBV5-1 and TRBJ2-7; 10 nucleotides line up with TRBD1. V trimming: 7 bases; J trimming: 5 bases; junction bases outside the gene matches: 9. Germline lookup yields CDR1 SGHRS and CDR2 YFSETQ. This CDR3 spans 14 amino acids. CDR3 DNA sequence: TGCGCCAGCTCGAGACAGGGGGCGAGCCACGAGCAGTACTTC. This sequence encodes CASSRQGASHEQYF.

The chain joins TRBV5-1 to TRBJ2-1; possible D gene TRBD2, 5 bases. The CDR3 contains 13 residues. V was pared by 4 bases and J by 8 bases, with 13 bases between. The germline V gene encodes CDR1 SGHRS and CDR2 YFSETQ. The CDR3 sequence: CASSEPLAHEQFF. DNA for the CDR3: TGCGCCAGCAGCGAACCGCTAGCACATGAGCAGTTCTTC. The whole variable domain, filled in from reference TRBV5-1 and TRBJ2-1, reads KAGVTQTPRYLIKTRGQQVTLSCSPISGHRSVSWYQQTPGQGLQFLFEYFSETQRNKGNFPGRFSGRQFSNSRSEMNVSTLELGDSALYLCASSEPLAHEQFFGPGTRLTVL.

The chain joins TRBV7-9 to TRBJ2-5; no definite D call. V was trimmed by 4 bases and J by 2 bases, leaving 14 bases between them. The CDR3 has 15 residues. Germline V lookup: CDR1 SEHNR, CDR2 FQNEAQ (reference sequence). The CDR3 sequence is CASSWLLRTQETQYF. DNA of the CDR3: TGTGCCAGCAGCTGGCTTCTCCGGACGCAAGAGACCCAGTACTTC.

The chain combines TRBV7-2 with TRBJ1-5; the D is unclear. V was pared by 1 base and J by 12 bases, with 13 bases between. Germline CDR1 SGHTA, CDR2 FQGNSA. The CDR3 consists of 13 residues. The CDR3 here is CASSLGPGIYQHF. In DNA form, the CDR3 reads TGTGCCAGCAGCTTAGGCCCCGGGATCTACCAGCATTTT.

V gene TRBV11-3 combines with J gene TRBJ1-4, with 7 bases identical to TRBD1. The CDR3 contains 15 residues. The trim removed 5 bases at V and 8 bases at J, leaving 11 bases unmatched. CDR1 SGHNT and CDR2 YENEEA come from the germline V gene. CDR3 nucleotide sequence: TGTGCCAGCAGCCCTGAATGGGACAGAAACGAAAAACTGTTTTTT. Translating gives CASSPEWDRNEKLFF.

The genes are TRBV19 and TRBJ1-5; D remains ambiguous. The V end was cut by 4 bases, the J end by 2 bases, with 9 bases between. The CDR3 totals 14 residues. CDR1 is LNHDA and CDR2 is SQIVND in the germline V gene (reference sequence). The CDR3 DNA sequence: TGTGCCAGTAGTAAAGAGAGTGGCAATCAGCCCCAGCATTTT. Translated, it gives CASSKESGNQPQHF.

The chain is built from TRBV4-2 and TRBJ2-4, with a tentative D call TRBD2 (5 bases). Trimming pared 1 base from V and 6 bases from J, leaving 16 bases between. From germline, CDR1 is LGHNA and CDR2 YNFKEQ. CDR3 length: 16 amino acids. CDR3 in amino acids: CASSQGGELGRNIQYF. CDR3 bases: TGTGCCAGCAGCCAAGGGGGAGAGTTAGGCCGAAACATTCAGTACTTC.

The J gene is TRBJ2-3, the V gene TRBV24-1, with D uncertain. V was trimmed by 5 bases and J by 5 bases, leaving 10 bases between them. The germline V gene encodes CDR1 KGHDR and CDR2 SFDVKD. The CDR3 has 13 residues. The CDR3 protein is CATSGPPEDTQYF. DNA of the CDR3: TGTGCCACCAGTGGGCCTCCGGAAGATACGCAGTATTTT.